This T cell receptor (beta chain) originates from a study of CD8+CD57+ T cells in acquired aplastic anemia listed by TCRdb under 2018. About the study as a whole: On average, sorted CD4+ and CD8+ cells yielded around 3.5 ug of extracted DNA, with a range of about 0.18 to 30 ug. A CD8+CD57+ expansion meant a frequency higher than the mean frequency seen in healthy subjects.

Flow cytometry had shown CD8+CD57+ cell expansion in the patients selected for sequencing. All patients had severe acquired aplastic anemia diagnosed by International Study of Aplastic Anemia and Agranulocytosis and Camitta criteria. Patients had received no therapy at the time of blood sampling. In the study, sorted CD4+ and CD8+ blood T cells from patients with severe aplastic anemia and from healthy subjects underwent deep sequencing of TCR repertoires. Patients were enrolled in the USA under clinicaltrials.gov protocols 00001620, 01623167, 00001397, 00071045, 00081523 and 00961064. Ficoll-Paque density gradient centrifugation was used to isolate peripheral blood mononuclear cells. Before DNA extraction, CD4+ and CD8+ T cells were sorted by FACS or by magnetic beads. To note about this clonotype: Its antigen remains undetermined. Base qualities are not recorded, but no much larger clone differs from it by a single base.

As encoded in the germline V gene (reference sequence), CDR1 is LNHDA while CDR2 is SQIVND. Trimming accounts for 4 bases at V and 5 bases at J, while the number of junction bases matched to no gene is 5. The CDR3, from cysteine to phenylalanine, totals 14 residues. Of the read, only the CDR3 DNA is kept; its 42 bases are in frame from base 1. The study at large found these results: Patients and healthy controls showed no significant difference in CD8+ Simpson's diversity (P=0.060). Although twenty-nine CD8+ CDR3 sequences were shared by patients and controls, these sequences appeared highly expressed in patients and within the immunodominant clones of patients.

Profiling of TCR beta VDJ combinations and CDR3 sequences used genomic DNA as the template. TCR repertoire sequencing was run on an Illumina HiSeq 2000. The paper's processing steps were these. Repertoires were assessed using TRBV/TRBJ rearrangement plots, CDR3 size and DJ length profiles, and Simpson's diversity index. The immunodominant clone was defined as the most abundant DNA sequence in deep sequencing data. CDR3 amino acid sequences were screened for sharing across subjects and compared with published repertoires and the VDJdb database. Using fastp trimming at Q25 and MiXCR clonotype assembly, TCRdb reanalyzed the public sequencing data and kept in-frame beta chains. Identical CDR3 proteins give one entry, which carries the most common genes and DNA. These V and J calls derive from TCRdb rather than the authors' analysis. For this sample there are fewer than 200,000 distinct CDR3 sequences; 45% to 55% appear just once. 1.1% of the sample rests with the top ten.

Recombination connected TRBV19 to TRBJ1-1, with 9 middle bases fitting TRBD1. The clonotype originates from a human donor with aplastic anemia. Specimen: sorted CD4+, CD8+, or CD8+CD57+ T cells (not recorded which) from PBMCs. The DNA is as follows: TGTGCCAGTAGTAGCGGGACAGGGAGGACTGAAGCTTTCTTT. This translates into CASSSGTGRTEAFF.